This TCR beta chain was identified during a study of Ad26.COV2.S vaccination and SARS-CoV-2 variants listed by TCRdb under 2021. Regarding the research as a whole: Vaccine-arm donors came from COV1001, a multicentre, randomized, double-blind, placebo-controlled phase I-IIa trial of Ad26.COV2.S in healthy adults. The TCR-sequenced set comprised about 30 samples: some 19 Ad26.COV2.S vaccine recipients, 5 placebo recipients and 8 SARS-CoV-2 convalescent individuals. Ad26.COV2.S was administered intramuscularly at 5 x 10^10 or 1 x 10^11 viral particles, either as a single shot or as two shots given 56 days apart. TCRbeta repertoire sequencing served as the tool for gauging how specific and how broad the SARS-CoV-2-reactive T cell receptors were following Ad26.COV2.S vaccination. Participants in the trial were split at random into five groups of five each, receiving low-dose or high-dose Ad26.COV2.S once or twice, or else placebo on both occasions. Investigators remained blinded to trial group allocation during experiments and outcome assessment.

Broad study findings and their caveats: Substantial breadth of spike-specific CD8+ and CD4+ T cell responses was reported after vaccination. Spike-specific TCR breadth was higher in Ad26.COV2.S recipients than in placebo recipients (P = 0.0014). The study was not powered for comparison of responses between vaccine doses or regimens. According to the authors, total T cell responses may have been underestimated by the TCR breadth and depth analyses. Vaccine and placebo recipients had comparable non-spike TCR breadth, which fits with the vaccine containing only spike.

Per the publication, the treatment or condition label means: roughly 20 received Ad26.COV2.S at low or high dose, single or two shots; 5 received placebo; per-sample allocation not given. For vaccine and placebo recipients, the sequenced repertoires came from samples collected on day 63 after the first injection. In Cohort 1b, roughly 25 adults aged 18-55 years were enrolled at a single site in Boston, USA, between 29 July and 7 August 2020. As a vaccine, Ad26.COV2.S was a replication-incompetent adenovirus type 26 vector that expressed a prefusion-stabilized SARS-CoV-2 spike protein derived from the original Wuhan strain. The immunoSEQ Assay was the method used to sequence TCRbeta CDR3 regions. After extraction, genomic DNA underwent amplification by bias-controlled multiplex PCR, followed by high-throughput sequencing. In the paper's pipeline: To quantify the absolute abundance of every unique TCRbeta CDR3 region, sequences were collapsed and filtered. T cell fraction was estimated by normalizing TCRbeta template counts to usable DNA, which was measured by amplifying reference genes present in all nucleated cells. Repertoire TCRs were annotated as SARS-CoV-2-specific by exact matching of V gene, CDR3 amino acid sequence and J gene to a known reactive TCR set. The reference SARS-CoV-2 TCR set came from MIRA and was filtered for enrichment in COVID-19-positive ImmuneCODE repertoires, removing public or cross-reactive TCRs. Based on the MIRA antigens, annotated TCRs were further analysed at the level of specific ORF or position within ORF. Depth was the summed frequency of annotated unique rearrangements, while breadth was defined as annotated unique rearrangements over total unique productive rearrangements. Two-sided Wilcoxon rank-sum tests were applied when comparing TCR breadth between groups. TCRdb re-hosts the immuneACCESS table, in-frame sequences only. Its copies lack some clones; in the studies checked, an unresolved V gene accounts for under half of them, and the cause for the rest is not known. V and J calls and clone size come straight from that table; D and trimming were deduced from the DNA. The sample includes more than 250,000 clones, with about 89% observed a single time. The ten largest clones capture around 3% of the sample.

As for this clone: Its specific antigen is unknown. Base quality data are lacking; no much larger clone is found one base away.

The trim is 7 bases for V and 3 bases for J, with a gap of 15 bases between the germline ends. Its CDR3 holds 14 amino acids, cysteine through phenylalanine. Only the CDR3 portion is preserved as DNA: 42 bases, with reading frame beginning at the first base. Sequences MNHEY (CDR1) and SVGAGI (CDR2) are obtained from the germline V gene. This material consisted of peripheral blood, taken in a trial of Ad26.COV2.S vaccine versus placebo. This sequence uses TRBV6-5 and TRBJ1-2; TRBD1 is a weak D gene call, 5 bases matching. This TCR came from a person between 18 and 59 years old who received the Ad26.COV2.S COVID-19 vaccine or a placebo. The CDR3 loop reads CASKRDGSDYGYTF. The nucleotide sequence reads TGTGCCAGCAAGAGGGACGGGAGTGACTATGGCTACACCTTC.